Given below is one T cell receptor beta chain in context. Its antigen is unknown. Germline is not matched at one junction end, which may reflect a read error. Germline-derived CDR1 and CDR2 are PRHDT and FYEKMQ (reference sequence). CDR3 length: 14 amino acids. The entry originates in a study of blood T cells in healthy people across ages. The study's findings and limits: A conclusive naive versus antigen-experienced comparison was prevented by the unsorted PBMCs.

A J-beta primer mix and a sample-barcoded 5' primer were used in a second PCR of roughly 6 to 12 cycles. A template-switch adaptor with 12 random nucleotides tagged each cDNA molecule. TCRdb independently ran MiXCR on the 5' RACE reads; one entry per CDR3 protein. The profile shows around 1,500,000 distinct CDR3 sequences, roughly 27% of them singletons. Each donor's blood draw was roughly 9.5 milliliters of peripheral blood. The chain carries TRBV13 and TRBJ2-5, with TRBD2 as a possible D gene (5 bases). What was sequenced was blood. The sequence was collected from a woman aged 25 to 39 in good health. In DNA form, the CDR3 reads TGTGCCAGCTGCTTTCGGCGGGTCGAAGAGACCCAGTACTTC. Residues: CASCFRRVEETQYF.